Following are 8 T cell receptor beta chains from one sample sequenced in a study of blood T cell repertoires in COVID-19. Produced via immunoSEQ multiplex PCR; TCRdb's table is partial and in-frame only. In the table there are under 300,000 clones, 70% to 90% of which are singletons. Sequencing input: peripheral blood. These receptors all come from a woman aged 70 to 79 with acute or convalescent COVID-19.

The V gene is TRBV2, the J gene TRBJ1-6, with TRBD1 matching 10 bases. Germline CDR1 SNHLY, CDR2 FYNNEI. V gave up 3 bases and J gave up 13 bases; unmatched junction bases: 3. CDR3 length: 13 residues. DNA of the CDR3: TGTGCCAGCAGTGAGGGACAGGGGAGGCCCCTCCACTTT. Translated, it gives CASSEGQGRPLHF.

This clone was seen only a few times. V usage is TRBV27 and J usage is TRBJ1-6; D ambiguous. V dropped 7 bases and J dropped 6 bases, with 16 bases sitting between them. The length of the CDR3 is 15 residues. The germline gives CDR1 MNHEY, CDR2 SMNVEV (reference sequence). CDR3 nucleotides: TGTGCCAGCAAAGAAAACCGGGGAATTAATTCACCCCTCCACTTT. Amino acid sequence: CASKENRGINSPLHF.

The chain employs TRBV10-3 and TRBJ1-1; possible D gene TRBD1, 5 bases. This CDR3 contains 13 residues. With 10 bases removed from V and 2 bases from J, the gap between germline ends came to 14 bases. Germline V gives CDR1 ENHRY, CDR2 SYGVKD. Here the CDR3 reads CATQAWGNTEAFF. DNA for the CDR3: TGTGCCACCCAAGCATGGGGCAACACTGAAGCTTTCTTT.

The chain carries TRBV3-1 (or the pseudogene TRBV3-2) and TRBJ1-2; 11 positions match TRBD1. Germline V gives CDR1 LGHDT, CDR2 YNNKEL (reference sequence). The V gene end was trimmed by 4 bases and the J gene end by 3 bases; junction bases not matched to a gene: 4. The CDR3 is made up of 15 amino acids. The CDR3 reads CASSPGTGGYYGYTF. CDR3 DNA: TGTGCCAGCAGCCCGGGGACAGGGGGATACTATGGCTACACCTTC.

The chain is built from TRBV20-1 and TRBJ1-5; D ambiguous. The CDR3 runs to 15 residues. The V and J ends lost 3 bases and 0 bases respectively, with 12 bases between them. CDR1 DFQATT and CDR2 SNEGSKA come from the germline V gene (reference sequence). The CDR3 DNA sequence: TGCAGTGCTAGTAGGCGGAAATATAGCAATCAGCCCCAGCATTTT. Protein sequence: CSASRRKYSNQPQHF.

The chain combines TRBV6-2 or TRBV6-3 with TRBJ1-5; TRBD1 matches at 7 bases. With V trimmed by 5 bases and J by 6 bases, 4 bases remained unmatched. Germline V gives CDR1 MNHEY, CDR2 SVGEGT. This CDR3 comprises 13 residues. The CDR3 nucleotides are TGTGCCAGCAGTGACCCAGGGGGTCAGCCCCAGCATTTT. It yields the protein CASSDPGGQPQHF.

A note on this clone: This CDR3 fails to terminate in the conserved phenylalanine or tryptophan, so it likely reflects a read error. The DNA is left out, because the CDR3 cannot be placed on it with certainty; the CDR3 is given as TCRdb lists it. This CDR3 reads CASSSGGPRG. This sequence joins TRBV14 and TRBJ1-1; the D call in the table, TRBD1, was not verified against the DNA. Germline V gene sequence: CDR1 SGHDN, CDR2 FVKESK. 10 amino acids form the CDR3, both terminal residues included.

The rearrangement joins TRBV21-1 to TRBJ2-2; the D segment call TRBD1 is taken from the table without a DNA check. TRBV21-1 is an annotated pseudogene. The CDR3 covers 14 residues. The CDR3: CASSKGIRAGELFF. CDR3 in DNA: TGTGCCAGCAGCAAGGGGATCAGGGCCGGGGAGCTGTTTTTT.